The 19 T cell receptor beta chains below come from one sample, sequenced in a study of T cells in Graves' hyperthyroidism and ophthalmopathy. Amplification of TCR beta CDR3 regions was performed using RNA transcripts as template. The HTBI primer set drove a first-round RT-PCR of the TCR CDR3. TCRdb ran MiXCR on the multiplex PCR reads and lists one entry per CDR3 protein. The table includes hundreds of thousands of distinct CDR3 sequences, around 20% detected once. The sequencing input was blood. These receptors were collected from a woman aged 45-65 years with Graves' hyperthyroidism that later progressed to Graves' ophthalmopathy.

This clonotype was found many times. This CDR3 reads CASSLLPISGGALPNEQFF. CDR3 sequence (DNA): TGTGCCAGCAGCTTATTACCCATTAGCGGGGGGGCTTTACCCAATGAGCAGTTCTTC. This chain links TRBV7-6 with TRBJ2-1; 11 nucleotides match TRBD2. The CDR3 contains 19 residues. Germline V gives CDR1 SGHVS, CDR2 FNYEAQ. V shed 2 bases and J 6 bases; nucleotides not matched to a gene: 15.

The V call is TRBV10-3, the J call TRBJ1-2; D perhaps matches TRBD1 (5 bases). CDR1 and CDR2 from the germline V gene are ENHRY and SYGVKD. The germline V and J ends were trimmed by 10 bases and 5 bases, with 17 bases remaining between them. The CDR3 length is 13 residues. DNA of the CDR3: TGTGCCACCTCCGGGACCGAGGATTATGGCTACACCTTC. It is translated as CATSGTEDYGYTF.

In this sample, this clonotype turned up many times. The rearrangement joins TRBV7-2 to TRBJ2-3; perhaps TRBD1 as D (5 bases). V dropped 2 bases and J dropped 6 bases, with 24 bases sitting between them. CDR1 and CDR2 from the germline V gene are SGHTA and FQGNSA. CDR3 size: 18 residues. The CDR3 reads CASSLRGPETIYKDTQYF. For the CDR3, the DNA is TGTGCCAGCAGCTTAAGGGGTCCGGAGACCATTTATAAGGATACGCAGTATTTT.

This clonotype was picked up a small number of times. V is TRBV14 and J is TRBJ1-2, with 7 bases matching TRBD1. Germline V gene sequence: CDR1 SGHDN, CDR2 FVKESK. The CDR3 length is 14 residues. Unmatched junction bases numbered 8, after V lost 6 bases and J lost 4 bases. The CDR3 reads CASRRTGPTYGYTF. DNA for the CDR3: TGTGCCAGCAGGAGGACAGGCCCGACCTATGGCTACACCTTC. The full variable domain, completed using reference TRBV14 and TRBJ1-2, is EAGVTQFPSHSVIEKGQTVTLRCDPISGHDNLYWYRRVMGKEIKFLLHFVKESKQDESGMPNNRFLAERTGGTYSTLKVQPAELEDSGVYFCASRRTGPTYGYTFGSGTRLTVV.

This clonotype was counted many times. This chain links TRBV12-3 or TRBV12-4 with TRBJ1-2; D is unresolved. V shed 3 bases and J shed 7 bases, with 6 bases lying between them. This CDR3 is 11 amino acids long. CDR3 DNA sequence: TGTGCCAGCAGTTTCGGCAGTGGCTACACCTTC. Protein: CASSFGSGYTF.

Points on this clonotype: The junction departs from germline at one end; a sequencing error may be responsible. The J gene is TRBJ1-4, the V gene TRBV13, with D maybe TRBD1 (6 bases). Germline CDR1 is PRHDT and CDR2 is FYEKMQ (reference sequence). The CDR3 is made up of 14 amino acids. The CDR3 spells CASSPRTENEKLLF. In DNA form, the CDR3 reads TGTGCCAGCAGCCCCAGGACAGAGAATGAAAAACTGCTTTTT.

This rearrangement joins TRBV4-2 to TRBJ1-2; 8 positions agree with TRBD1. Germline lookup yields CDR1 LGHNA and CDR2 YNFKEQ. This CDR3 is 16 amino acids long. The V segment lost 1 base and the J segment 3 bases; nucleotides outside the gene matches: 7. The CDR3 loop reads CASSQVEARGHYGYTF. CDR3 coding DNA: TGTGCCAGCAGCCAAGTGGAGGCCAGGGGGCACTATGGCTACACCTTC.

This chain links TRBV6-1 with TRBJ2-7; a weak D match, TRBD2 (5 bases). Germline V gene lookup returns CDR1 MNHNS and CDR2 SASEGT. The V gene lost 6 bases and the J gene lost 6 bases, with 21 bases spanning the gap. The CDR3 is 15 amino acids. CDR3 coding DNA: TGTGCCAGCAGCTCGAATGAAGAAGCGGTAGGCGAGCAGTACTTC. Encoded protein: CASSSNEEAVGEQYF.

This clonotype showed up many times. This chain connects TRBV5-1 to TRBJ2-5, with 10 nucleotides matching TRBD2. J gave up 5 bases and V 1 base, and 8 bases lay outside the gene matches. The CDR3 extends over 16 amino acids. Germline V gene sequence: CDR1 SGHRS, CDR2 YFSETQ. The CDR3 DNA follows: TGCGCCAGCAGCTTGACAGCGGGGGGGCCTTCGGAGACCCAGTACTTC. As protein: CASSLTAGGPSETQYF. The complete variable domain, with remaining parts taken from reference TRBV5-1 and TRBJ2-5, reads KAGVTQTPRYLIKTRGQQVTLSCSPISGHRSVSWYQQTPGQGLQFLFEYFSETQRNKGNFPGRFSGRQFSNSRSEMNVSTLELGDSALYLCASSLTAGGPSETQYFGPGTRLLVL.

A note on this clonotype: A junction boundary mismatches the germline segment, possibly from a read error. The chain employs TRBV12-3 or TRBV12-4 and TRBJ1-2, with D possibly matching TRBD1 (5 bases). This CDR3 has 13 amino acids. CDR3 loop: CASSLEGRANFPF. CDR3 in DNA: TGTGCCAGCAGTCTTGAAGGCAGGGCCAATTTCCCCTTC.

This clonotype was detected many times. The gene calls are TRBV7-2 and TRBJ2-5; D is perhaps TRBD2 (5 bases). The V and J ends lost 6 bases and 3 bases respectively, with 11 bases between them. This CDR3 region has 13 residues. Per germline, CDR1 SGHTA and CDR2 FQGNSA. CDR3 residues: CASRSTGEETQYF. The CDR3 DNA reads TGTGCCAGCAGATCCACCGGGGAAGAGACCCAGTACTTC.

The chain combines TRBV6-1 with TRBJ1-3; 8 bases align to TRBD1. The CDR3 totals 17 residues. V lost 2 bases, J lost 0 bases, and 6 bases stayed unmatched. The germline gives CDR1 MNHNS, CDR2 SASEGT. DNA for the CDR3: TGTGCCAGCAGTGAATGGCCGGGACAGGCCTCTGGAAACACCATATATTTT. Translating gives CASSEWPGQASGNTIYF.

This clonotype was observed at least ten times. V usage is TRBV2 and J usage is TRBJ2-5, with TRBD1 matching over 8 bases. Trimming took 1 base from V and 2 from J; bases not matched to a gene: 6. CDR3 size: 16 residues. Germline V CDR1 and CDR2: SNHLY, FYNNEI. The CDR3 reads CASSEGRGQVQETQYF. CDR3 nucleotide sequence: TGTGCCAGCAGTGAAGGCAGGGGGCAGGTGCAAGAGACCCAGTACTTC. Together with reference TRBV2 and TRBJ2-5, the CDR3 gives the full variable domain: EPEVTQTPSHQVTQMGQEVILRCVPISNHLYFYWYRQILGQKVEFLVSFYNNEISEKSEIFDDQFSVERPDGSNFTLKIRSTKLEDSAMYFCASSEGRGQVQETQYFGPGTRLLVL.

The rearrangement uses TRBV30 and TRBJ1-2; the D gene is possibly TRBD1 (5 bases). CDR1 is GTSNPN, CDR2 SVGIG, per germline (reference sequence). Trimming removed 1 base at V and 0 bases at J, with 12 bases between. The CDR3 runs 15 residues. In nucleotides, the CDR3 is TGTGCCTGGAGTGCAAGGGGCCCTACTAACTATGGCTACACCTTC. It translates to CAWSARGPTNYGYTF.

The rearrangement links TRBV30 to TRBJ2-7; D gene uncertain. The CDR3 has 11 amino acids. Trimming removed 3 bases from V and 3 bases from J, with 6 bases in between. Germline-derived CDR1 and CDR2 are GTSNPN and SVGIG (reference sequence). The CDR3 DNA is TGTGCCTGGAGAACGGGCTACGAGCAGTACTTC. This gives the protein CAWRTGYEQYF.

Only a few counts were recorded for this clonotype. This sequence joins TRBV7-9 and TRBJ2-3; D is perhaps TRBD2 (5 bases). The V and J ends lost 8 bases and 2 bases respectively, with 11 bases between them. The V gene's germline CDR1 is SEHNR and CDR2 FQNEAQ (reference sequence). The CDR3 has 13 amino acids. This CDR3 reads CASGGLYTDTQYF. The CDR3 DNA is TGTGCCAGCGGTGGACTGTACACAGATACGCAGTATTTT. The entire variable domain, with the rest obtained from reference TRBV7-9 and TRBJ2-3, is as follows: DTGVSQNPRHKITKRGQNVTFRCDPISEHNRLYWYRQTLGQGPEFLTYFQNEAQLEKSRLLSDRFSAERPKGSFSTLEIQRTEQGDSAMYLCASGGLYTDTQYFGPGTRLTVL.

This clonotype was counted ten times or more. This rearrangement joins TRBV29-1 to TRBJ1-2; 11 bases map to TRBD1. Trimming at V came to 1 base and at J to 5 bases, leaving 12 bases not matched to a gene. There are 17 residues in the CDR3. CDR1 and CDR2 from the germline V gene are SQVTM and ANQGSEA. CDR3 loop: CSVEVSPGQGARYGYTF. Written as DNA, the CDR3 is TGCAGCGTTGAAGTCTCCCCCGGACAGGGGGCTAGGTATGGCTACACCTTC.

This chain uses TRBV6-1 with TRBJ2-3; D ambiguous. The germline V gene encodes CDR1 MNHNS and CDR2 SASEGT. The CDR3 contains 16 residues. Trimming shortened V by 7 bases and J by 0 bases, and 17 bases separated the two germline ends. This CDR3 reads CASTHLGGPSTDTQYF. The CDR3 DNA follows: TGTGCCAGCACCCACTTAGGCGGACCTAGCACAGATACGCAGTATTTT.

The rearrangement links TRBV30 to TRBJ2-2; D is unclear. This CDR3 is built from 16 residues. With 1 base removed from V and 2 bases from J, the gap between germline ends came to 14 bases. CDR1 and CDR2 (germline): GTSNPN, SVGIG (reference sequence). CDR3 coding DNA: TGTGCCTGGAGTGGAAATATTGGGGATAACACCGGGGAGCTGTTTTTT. This encodes CAWSGNIGDNTGELFF.